Below, 23 T cell receptor beta chains from the same sample are listed, as sequenced in a study of cytomegalovirus exposure and HLA in healthy donors. Generated by immunoSEQ multiplex PCR, the TCRdb table keeps only in-frame clones and is missing some. Among 250,000 to 350,000 clones, 87% were seen once, and the ten largest hold roughly 1.1%. Sequenced sample: PBMCs. These receptors were obtained from a woman in her twenties or thirties in good health and CMV-seropositive.

The chain couples TRBV5-1 to TRBJ2-7, with TRBD2 matching over 11 bases. Germline CDR1 is SGHRS and CDR2 is YFSETQ. The CDR3 length is 15 residues. V lost 0 bases to trimming and J lost 2 bases; unmatched junction nucleotides: 1. The CDR3 coding sequence is TGCGCCAGCAGCTTGGGACTAGCGGGGCCCTACGAGCAGTACTTC. Protein sequence: CASSLGLAGPYEQYF.

The V gene is TRBV6-5, the J gene TRBJ1-1, with no clear D. V was pared by 5 bases and J by 1 base, with 5 bases between. The CDR3 has 12 residues. The germline CDR1 and CDR2 sequences are MNHEY and SVGAGI. The CDR3 coding sequence is TGTGCCAGCAGTGACCCGAACACTGAAGCTTTCTTT. Residues: CASSDPNTEAFF.

This clone occurred once. The V and J genes are TRBV7-8 and TRBJ1-5; 8 bases fit TRBD1. This CDR3 region has 17 residues. Germline trimming cut 5 bases from V and 2 bases from J; bases unmatched to any gene: 11. CDR1 and CDR2 from the germline V gene are SGHVS and FQNEAQ. The CDR3 loop reads CASSRRDRNLRNQPQHF. The DNA of the CDR3 is TGTGCCAGCAGCCGCCGGGACAGGAACCTCCGCAATCAGCCCCAGCATTTT.

This chain links TRBV6-6 with TRBJ1-2; D uncertain. V was clipped by 8 bases and J by 2 bases, with 9 bases between them. CDR3 size: 12 residues. Germline CDR1 reads MNHNY; CDR2 reads SVGAGI (reference sequence). The CDR3 spells CASRGQNYGYTF. The CDR3 bases are TGTGCCAGCCGAGGGCAGAACTATGGCTACACCTTC.

Comments on this clone: Other DNA sequences in the sample encode the same CDR3. Here the CDR3 DNA reads TGTGCCAGCAGCCTGGCGGGGGGGCTAGATACGCAGTATTTT. Translating it yields CASSLAGGLDTQYF. The V call is TRBV27, the J call TRBJ2-3; TRBD2 aligns across 9 bases. The CDR3 is 14 residues long. In germline, CDR1 is MNHEY, CDR2 SMNVEV (reference sequence). V shed 6 bases, J shed 5 bases, and the junction held 6 bases outside the gene matches.

This chain links TRBV28 with TRBJ2-7, with 8 bases matching TRBD1. The junction had 4 bases not matched to a gene; V was cut back by 7 bases and J by 2 bases. The CDR3 extends over 13 amino acids. Germline assignment: CDR1 MDHEN and CDR2 SYDVKM. This CDR3 reads CASILTGAYEQYF. The CDR3 region has the DNA TGTGCCAGCATCTTGACAGGGGCCTACGAGCAGTACTTC.

The V and J genes are TRBV28 and TRBJ2-1; 8 bases are shared with TRBD1. The CDR3 has 16 residues. Germline V CDR1 and CDR2: MDHEN, SYDVKM. Trimming cost V 0 bases and J 7 bases; bases outside gene matches: 8. The CDR3: CASSLWPPRTGNEQFF. In DNA, the CDR3 is TGTGCCAGCAGTTTATGGCCCCCACGGACAGGGAATGAGCAGTTCTTC.

This clone was counted only a few times. This chain uses TRBV2 with TRBJ2-7, with D possibly being TRBD1 or TRBD2 (5 bases each). Trimming pared 5 bases from V and 5 bases from J, leaving 13 bases between. CDR1 is SNHLY, CDR2 FYNNEI, per germline. The CDR3 covers 13 residues. The CDR3 sequence: CASSRERGNEQYF. Written as DNA, the CDR3 is TGTGCCAGCAGTCGGGAAAGGGGAAACGAGCAGTACTTC.

V and J are TRBV28 and TRBJ2-1; tentatively, D is TRBD2 (5 bases). Trimming removed 7 bases from V and 3 bases from J, with 16 bases in between. The germline V gene encodes CDR1 MDHEN and CDR2 SYDVKM. The CDR3 totals 15 residues. This CDR3 reads CASNGWGELYNEQFF. The CDR3 nucleotides are TGTGCCAGCAACGGTTGGGGAGAACTCTACAATGAGCAGTTCTTC. The variable domain in full, completed from reference TRBV28 and TRBJ2-1, reads DVKVTQSSRYLVKRTGEKVFLECVQDMDHENMFWYRQDPGLGLRLIYFSYDVKMKEKGDIPEGYSVSREKKERFSLILESASTNQTSMYLCASNGWGELYNEQFFGPGTRLTVL.

V gene TRBV29-1 combines with J gene TRBJ2-1, with 11 bases lining up with TRBD2. Looked up from germline, CDR1 is SQVTM and CDR2 is ANQGSEA. Trimming cost V 5 bases and J 5 bases; bases outside gene matches: 5. This CDR3 has 14 residues. The CDR3 reads CSVRGLAGHNEQFF. The CDR3 nucleotides read TGCAGCGTTCGTGGACTAGCGGGCCACAATGAGCAGTTCTTC.

CDR3 in DNA: TGTGCCGGGGGACAGTCTAACACTGAAGCTTTCTTT. Residues: CAGGQSNTEAFF. The genes are TRBV2 and TRBJ1-1; TRBD1 agrees at 7 bases. The junction had 5 bases not matched to a gene; V was cut back by 11 bases and J by 2 bases. The CDR3 length is 12 residues. Germline V CDR1 and CDR2: SNHLY, FYNNEI.

The chain combines TRBV13 with TRBJ1-5, with no clear D. The V and J ends lost 0 bases and 6 bases respectively, with 6 bases between them. Germline-derived CDR1 and CDR2 are PRHDT and FYEKMQ (reference sequence). The CDR3 length is 13 residues. This CDR3 is CASSLGRVQPQHF. The CDR3 nucleotides are TGTGCCAGCAGCTTAGGGAGGGTTCAGCCCCAGCATTTT. The full variable domain, in which reference TRBV13 and TRBJ1-5 provide the parts outside the CDR3, is AAGVIQSPRHLIKEKRETATLKCYPIPRHDTVYWYQQGPGQDPQFLISFYEKMQSDKGSIPDRFSAQQFSDYHSELNMSSLELGDSALYFCASSLGRVQPQHFGDGTRLSIL.

This chain uses TRBV6-6 with TRBJ2-7, with D possibly called TRBD1 or TRBD2 (5 bases each). V was cut by 2 bases and J by 5 bases, with 7 bases left in between. This CDR3 has 12 amino acids. CDR1 is MNHNY, CDR2 SVGAGI, per germline (reference sequence). CDR3 residues: CASSYRGNEQYF. In nucleotides, the CDR3 is TGTGCCAGCAGTTACCGGGGCAACGAGCAGTACTTC.

Only a few counts were recorded for this clone. This sequence joins TRBV28 and TRBJ2-7, with D perhaps TRBD1 (5 bases). The CDR3 totals 13 residues. CDR1 and CDR2 (germline): MDHEN, SYDVKM. Deletions cut 2 bases from V and 3 bases from J, with 8 bases between. This CDR3 is CASSLAGHYEQYF. Here the CDR3 DNA reads TGTGCCAGCAGTTTAGCAGGACACTACGAGCAGTACTTC.

The chain combines TRBV7-6 with TRBJ1-6; D is possibly TRBD1 (5 bases). V was trimmed by 0 bases and J by 9 bases, leaving 6 bases between them. The V gene's germline CDR1 is SGHVS and CDR2 FNYEAQ. The CDR3 loop spans 13 amino acids. CDR3 amino acids: CASSLAGTSPLHF. Written as DNA, the CDR3 is TGTGCCAGCAGCTTAGCCGGGACTTCACCCCTCCACTTT. The variable domain in full, completed from reference TRBV7-6 and TRBJ1-6, reads GAGVSQSPRYKVTKRGQDVALRCDPISGHVSLYWYRQALGQGPEFLTYFNYEAQQDKSGLPNDRFSAERPEGSISTLTIQRTEQRDSAMYRCASSLAGTSPLHFGNGTRLTVT.

J is TRBJ2-1 and V is TRBV5-6; D gene ambiguous. The CDR3 runs to 15 residues. Trimming left V 0 bases short and J 2 bases short, with 9 bases between. Looked up from germline, CDR1 is SGHDT and CDR2 is YYEEEE. The CDR3 DNA reads TGTGCCAGCAGCTTGGAGAGGTTAGCCTACAATGAGCAGTTCTTC. It is translated as CASSLERLAYNEQFF. The variable domain in full, completed from reference TRBV5-6 and TRBJ2-1, reads DAGVTQSPTHLIKTRGQQVTLRCSPKSGHDTVSWYQQALGQGPQFIFQYYEEEERQRGNFPDRFSGHQFPNYSSELNVNALLLGDSALYLCASSLERLAYNEQFFGPGTRLTVL.

This chain uses TRBV27 with TRBJ2-1; D may be TRBD2 (6 bases). The V gene's germline CDR1 is MNHEY and CDR2 SMNVEV (reference sequence). CDR3 length equals 15 residues. V gave up 6 bases and J gave up 4 bases, with 16 bases separating them. The DNA for the CDR3 is TGTGCCAGCAGCCAAGGGGCTAGCGTATACAATGAGCAGTTCTTC. Its translation is CASSQGASVYNEQFF.

The gene calls are TRBV7-6 and TRBJ1-5, with unresolved D. There are 16 residues in the CDR3. CDR1 is SGHVS, CDR2 FNYEAQ, per germline. V dropped 3 bases and J dropped 3 bases, with 15 bases sitting between them. CDR3: CASSLQQEVDNQPQHF. The CDR3 DNA sequence: TGTGCCAGCAGCTTGCAGCAGGAAGTCGACAATCAGCCCCAGCATTTT.

The gene calls are TRBV6-1 and TRBJ1-1; tentative D call: TRBD1 (5 bases). Trimming removed 4 bases from V and 1 base from J, with 13 bases in between. CDR3 length: 15 amino acids. In germline, CDR1 is MNHNS, CDR2 SASEGT. As DNA, the CDR3 is TGTGCCAGCAGTGCCCGACCGACAGAGAACACTGAAGCTTTCTTT. Amino acids: CASSARPTENTEAFF.

The chain couples TRBV11-2 to TRBJ2-1; possibly TRBD2 for D (6 bases). Germline CDR1 reads SGHAT; CDR2 reads FQNNGV. The CDR3 has 14 amino acids. Trimming took 4 bases from V and 6 from J, leaving 13 bases between them. The CDR3 nucleotides are TGTGCCAGCAGCTCGGGACTCGGCAGCAATGAGCAGTTCTTC. Translating it yields CASSSGLGSNEQFF.

This clone has only a few counts. The rearrangement uses TRBV7-3 and TRBJ1-6; 7 nucleotides match TRBD1. Germline lookup yields CDR1 SGHTA and CDR2 FQGTGA. The V and J ends lost 6 bases and 5 bases, in that order; junction bases with no gene match: 7. The CDR3 is 15 residues long. The CDR3 loop is CASSPTGTNNSPLHF. The CDR3 nucleotides are TGTGCCAGCAGTCCGACAGGGACTAATAATTCACCCCTCCACTTT.

The chain uses TRBV4-3 and TRBJ2-1; D is perhaps TRBD2 (7 bases). Germline V gene lookup returns CDR1 LGHNA and CDR2 YSLEER. This CDR3 is built from 17 residues. V lost 3 bases and J lost 0, with 15 bases in between. The CDR3 sequence: CASSQGAGDSSYNEQFF. The DNA of the CDR3 is TGCGCCAGCAGCCAGGGGGCGGGAGACAGCTCCTACAATGAGCAGTTCTTC.

This chain joins TRBV7-3 and TRBJ2-1; unclear D gene. CDR1 SGHTA and CDR2 FQGTGA come from the germline V gene. CDR3 length equals 13 residues. The V end was cut by 6 bases, the J end by 5 bases, with 11 bases between. DNA of the CDR3: TGTGCCAGCAGGAAAGAGCCCCACAATGAGCAGTTCTTC. Residues: CASRKEPHNEQFF.